These 25 T cell receptor beta chains originate from one sample sequenced in a study of vaccination and CD4 T cells after COVID-19. The treatment denotes: approximately 9-day PBMC culture with coronavirus spike peptide pools or control peptides (ViraFEST assay). Those CD4+ T cells from the unexposed donor predate the COVID-19 pandemic (2011-2018). The Oncomine TCR Beta short-read assay was applied to DNA of cultured CD4+ T cells. Each CDR3 protein is one row after TCRdb ran MiXCR on the PCR reads. This table holds about 9,400 distinct CDR3 sequences, 48% found once. No antigen is known for these receptors. Material for sequencing was CD4+ T cells from blood, cultured in vitro. The receptor set was obtained from a human donor in good health.

The V gene is TRBV2, the J gene TRBJ2-5; 11 positions match TRBD2. The CDR3 covers 16 residues. Germline V CDR1 and CDR2: SNHLY, FYNNEI. V shed 7 bases and J 1 base; nucleotides not matched to a gene: 8. The DNA for the CDR3 is TGTGCCAGCACCTTGGGGACTAGCGGCCGCCAAGAGACCCAGTACTTC. Protein: CASTLGTSGRQETQYF.

V and J are TRBV7-8 and TRBJ2-7; 8 nucleotides match TRBD2. The trim removed 4 bases at V and 6 bases at J, leaving 11 bases unmatched. The CDR3 loop spans 15 amino acids. The germline gives CDR1 SGHVS, CDR2 FQNEAQ. CDR3 in DNA: TGTGCCAGCAGCTCCCCGGTCGGGACTAGTGGCGAGCAGTACTTC. It is translated as CASSSPVGTSGEQYF. The variable domain in full, with the rest retrieved from reference TRBV7-8 and TRBJ2-7, is GAGVSQSPRYKVAKRGQDVALRCDPISGHVSLFWYQQALGQGPEFLTYFQNEAQLDKSGLPSDRFFAERPEGSVSTLKIQRTQQEDSAVYLCASSSPVGTSGEQYFGPGTRLTVT.

This chain uses TRBV2 with TRBJ1-4, with 10 bases lining up with TRBD1. Germline values: CDR1 SNHLY, CDR2 FYNNEI. This CDR3 comprises 15 residues. The ends lost 4 bases at V and 6 bases at J; junction bases unmatched: 5. In DNA, the CDR3 is TGTGCCAGCAGTGGAGACAGGGGGCGCGATGAAAAACTGTTTTTT. Its translation: CASSGDRGRDEKLFF.

The J gene is TRBJ1-2, the V gene TRBV30; no definite D call. CDR1 is GTSNPN, CDR2 SVGIG, per germline (reference sequence). Trimming pared 0 bases from V and 4 bases from J, leaving 9 bases between. The CDR3 sequence is 13 residues long. CDR3 residues: CAWSVKEFYGYTF. In DNA form, the CDR3 reads TGTGCCTGGAGTGTAAAGGAATTCTATGGCTACACCTTC.

The CDR3 spells CSARDVSLNTGELFF. The DNA of the CDR3 is TGCAGTGCTAGGGACGTCTCTCTAAACACCGGGGAGCTGTTTTTT. The chain is built from TRBV20-1 and TRBJ2-2; D gene ambiguous. Germline V gene sequence: CDR1 DFQATT, CDR2 SNEGSKA (reference sequence). V was trimmed by 3 bases and J by 2 bases, leaving 13 bases between them. This CDR3 has 15 amino acids.

J is TRBJ1-5 and V is TRBV28; D unclear. CDR3 length: 12 residues. With 7 bases removed from V and 4 bases from J, the gap between germline ends came to 8 bases. CDR1 is MDHEN and CDR2 is SYDVKM in the germline V gene. The DNA of the CDR3 is TGTGCCAGCAACCAGGATAATCAGCCCCAGCATTTT. Encoded protein: CASNQDNQPQHF.

The rearrangement joins TRBV6-1 to TRBJ2-2; D might be TRBD2 (6 bases). Trimming pared 8 bases from V and 0 bases from J, leaving 13 bases between. Germline CDR1 reads MNHNS; CDR2 reads SASEGT. This CDR3 is built from 15 residues. As DNA, the CDR3 is TGTGCCAGCCTCCCGAGCGGGTCGAACACCGGGGAGCTGTTTTTT. This translates into CASLPSGSNTGELFF.

This sequence joins TRBV7-9 and TRBJ2-3; 7 bases match TRBD2. V was clipped by 8 bases and J by 4 bases; unmatched bases: 9. Looked up from germline, CDR1 is SEHNR and CDR2 is FQNEAQ (reference sequence). This CDR3 spans 14 amino acids. The CDR3 loop is CASQRRELADTQYF. CDR3 coding DNA: TGTGCCAGCCAGCGGCGGGAGCTAGCAGATACGCAGTATTTT.

The sample holds one count of this clonotype. V gene TRBV20-1 combines with J gene TRBJ2-2; 7 positions match TRBD2. The CDR3 covers 17 residues. The germline gives CDR1 DFQATT, CDR2 SNEGSKA (reference sequence). Germline trimming cut 0 bases from V and 5 bases from J; bases unmatched to any gene: 12. CDR3 loop: CSARDMGGVYRTGELFF. In DNA, the CDR3 is TGCAGTGCTAGAGATATGGGGGGGGTTTACCGGACCGGGGAGCTGTTTTTT.

This chain connects TRBV27 to TRBJ2-5; tentatively, D is TRBD1 or TRBD2 (5 bases each). This CDR3 has 14 amino acids. Germline V CDR1 and CDR2: MNHEY, SMNVEV (reference sequence). Trimming removed 8 bases at V and 7 bases at J, with 20 bases between. The CDR3 DNA reads as TGTGCCAGCCGGGGCCAACAGGTTTTCGGGACCCAGTACTTC. Protein sequence: CASRGQQVFGTQYF.

The chain carries TRBV11-2 and TRBJ2-7, with D perhaps being TRBD1 or TRBD2 (5 bases each). This CDR3 has 13 amino acids. Looked up from germline, CDR1 is SGHAT and CDR2 is FQNNGV. The ends were cut back, 4 bases at V and 4 bases at J, with 11 bases in the middle. The CDR3 here is CASSWGTGYEQYF. The CDR3 region has the DNA TGTGCCAGCAGCTGGGGGACGGGGTACGAGCAGTACTTC.

The chain has TRBV21-1 and TRBJ1-5. TRBV21-1 is shown as a pseudogene. This CDR3 is built from 16 residues. The CDR3 DNA is TGTGCCAGCAGCCCCTTAGCGGGGAGTAGCAATCAGCCCCAGCATTTT. Translated, it gives CASSPLAGSSNQPQHF.

V is TRBV7-8 and J is TRBJ2-4, with 13 bases matching TRBD2. The CDR3 is made up of 18 amino acids. The junction had 7 bases not matched to a gene; V was cut back by 5 bases and J by 0 bases. Germline V gives CDR1 SGHVS, CDR2 FQNEAQ. CDR3 residues: CASSPGTSGILAKNIQYF. CDR3 DNA: TGTGCCAGCAGCCCTGGGACTAGCGGGATTCTAGCCAAAAACATTCAGTACTTC.

This clonotype has only a few counts. The V gene is TRBV25-1, the J gene TRBJ1-2, with a possible D match to TRBD1 (5 bases). V shed 5 bases and J shed 3 bases, with 22 bases lying between them. Germline V gene data show CDR1 as MGHDK and CDR2 as SYGVNS. The CDR3 is made up of 17 amino acids. CDR3 protein: CASSRSAPSRGDYGYTF. The CDR3 DNA reads TGTGCCAGCAGTCGCAGCGCCCCCTCGAGGGGCGACTATGGCTACACCTTC.

The chain joins TRBV6-1 to TRBJ1-5; weak D call: TRBD1 (6 bases). The germline CDR1 and CDR2 sequences are MNHNS and SASEGT. Trimming shortened V by 3 bases and J by 11 bases, and 20 bases separated the two germline ends. This CDR3 is 15 amino acids long. The CDR3: CASSDWQGHIQSQHF. The DNA of the CDR3 is TGTGCCAGCAGTGATTGGCAGGGGCACATCCAGTCCCAGCATTTT.

The chain recombines TRBV10-3 with TRBJ2-3; a possible D gene is TRBD2 (6 bases). V was pared by 5 bases and J by 0 bases, with 12 bases between. This CDR3 is 15 amino acids long. Per the germline V gene, CDR1 is ENHRY and CDR2 is SYGVKD. CDR3 loop: CAISRGSTSTDTQYF. The CDR3 bases are TGTGCCATCAGTCGGGGGAGTACTAGCACAGATACGCAGTATTTT.

The chain employs TRBV6-5 and TRBJ1-4, with D tentatively TRBD1 (5 bases). Trimming shortened V by 2 bases and J by 7 bases, and 11 bases separated the two germline ends. In germline, CDR1 is MNHEY, CDR2 SVGAGI. CDR3 length: 14 residues. CDR3 DNA: TGTGCCAGCAGTTACAGGGGTAGTAGTGAAAAACTGTTTTTT. It is translated as CASSYRGSSEKLFF.

The V call is TRBV6-2 or TRBV6-3, the J call TRBJ2-7, with D uncertain. Per germline, CDR1 MNHEY and CDR2 SVGEGT. The CDR3 is 12 residues long. Trimming cost V 3 bases and J 4 bases, with 7 bases left between them. CDR3 bases: TGTGCCAGCAGTTATTATCGGTACGAGCAGTACTTC. Its protein is CASSYYRYEQYF.

This chain uses TRBV11-2 with TRBJ1-2; 10 nucleotides agree with TRBD1. V lost 4 bases to trimming and J lost 7 bases; unmatched junction nucleotides: 9. CDR3 size: 15 residues. Looked up from germline, CDR1 is SGHAT and CDR2 is FQNNGV. The CDR3 bases are TGTGCCAGCAGCTCTCTAAGGACAGGGGGTGGTGGCTACACCTTC. As protein: CASSSLRTGGGGYTF.

This chain connects TRBV7-2 to TRBJ2-3, with D possibly TRBD2 on 6 matching bases. The CDR3 sequence is 14 residues long. From germline, CDR1 is SGHTA and CDR2 FQGNSA. The V gene lost 5 bases and the J gene lost 2 bases, with 11 bases spanning the gap. The CDR3 protein is CASSPRDFTDTQYF. The CDR3 DNA sequence: TGTGCCAGCAGCCCACGGGACTTCACAGATACGCAGTATTTT.

The gene calls are TRBV27 and TRBJ1-1; possibly TRBD1 for D (6 bases). Trimming left V 9 bases short and J 0 bases short, with 14 bases between. The CDR3 contains 14 residues. The germline CDR1 and CDR2 sequences are MNHEY and SMNVEV (reference sequence). Here the CDR3 reads CARDSAAMNTEAFF. The CDR3 nucleotides are TGTGCCAGGGACAGCGCTGCGATGAACACTGAAGCTTTCTTT.

The V gene is TRBV12-3 or TRBV12-4, the J gene TRBJ1-2, with D possibly TRBD1 on 5 matching bases. V was cut by 6 bases and J by 3 bases, with 14 bases left in between. The length of the CDR3 is 14 residues. CDR3 coding DNA: TGTGCCAGCAGCCCCGGGGCAGGGTACTATGGCTACACCTTC. This encodes CASSPGAGYYGYTF.

The table lists this clonotype with a count of one. V and J are TRBV19 and TRBJ2-7; D possibly corresponds to TRBD2 (6 bases). The CDR3 runs to 12 residues. The germline CDR1 and CDR2 sequences are LNHDA and SQIVND (reference sequence). V dropped 1 base and J dropped 6 bases, with 7 bases sitting between them. CDR3 protein: CASSIVGGEQYF. The CDR3 nucleotides read TGTGCCAGTAGTATAGTGGGGGGCGAGCAGTACTTC.

J is TRBJ2-1 and V is TRBV7-2, with D uncertain. Trimming took 3 bases from V and 5 from J, leaving 11 bases between them. The CDR3 is made up of 14 amino acids. Germline CDR1 reads SGHTA; CDR2 reads FQGNSA. The CDR3 here is CASSLVARHNEQFF. In DNA, the CDR3 is TGTGCCAGCAGCTTGGTGGCTCGACACAATGAGCAGTTCTTC.

V usage is TRBV11-3 and J usage is TRBJ2-1; D may correspond to TRBD1 or TRBD2 (5 bases each). The CDR3 totals 17 residues. The V end lost 2 bases, the J end lost 0 bases, and 14 bases lay between the germline ends. Germline loops: CDR1 SGHNT, CDR2 YENEEA. The CDR3 spells CASSLSGALSSYNEQFF. CDR3 coding DNA: TGTGCCAGCAGCTTATCCGGGGCGTTAAGCTCCTACAATGAGCAGTTCTTC.